The clone carrying this T cell receptor beta chain was recorded at least ten times. This CDR3 has 14 amino acids. The ends were cut back, 3 bases at V and 0 bases at J, with 8 bases in the middle. Per germline, CDR1 LNHDA and CDR2 SQIVND (reference sequence). For repertoire sequencing, the TCR beta CDR3 regions were amplified from RNA transcripts. The authors performed first-round RT-PCR with HTBI primers and then a second-round multiplex PCR. MiXCR, run by TCRdb on the multiplex PCR reads, gives a single entry per CDR3 protein. The data contain about 160,000 distinct CDR3 sequences, over 35% of them singletons. Excluded were patients with other autoimmune diseases, uncontrolled infections, pregnancy or lactation. This sample was included in a study of Graves' ophthalmopathy and Graves' hyperthyroidism.

The TCR comes from a woman aged 40 to 55 with Graves' ophthalmopathy. Sequenced: peripheral blood. The chain joins TRBV19 to TRBJ1-1; D is undetermined. This CDR3 reads CASSIYRMNTEAFF. The CDR3 DNA reads as TGTGCCAGTAGTATCTACAGAATGAACACTGAAGCTTTCTTT.